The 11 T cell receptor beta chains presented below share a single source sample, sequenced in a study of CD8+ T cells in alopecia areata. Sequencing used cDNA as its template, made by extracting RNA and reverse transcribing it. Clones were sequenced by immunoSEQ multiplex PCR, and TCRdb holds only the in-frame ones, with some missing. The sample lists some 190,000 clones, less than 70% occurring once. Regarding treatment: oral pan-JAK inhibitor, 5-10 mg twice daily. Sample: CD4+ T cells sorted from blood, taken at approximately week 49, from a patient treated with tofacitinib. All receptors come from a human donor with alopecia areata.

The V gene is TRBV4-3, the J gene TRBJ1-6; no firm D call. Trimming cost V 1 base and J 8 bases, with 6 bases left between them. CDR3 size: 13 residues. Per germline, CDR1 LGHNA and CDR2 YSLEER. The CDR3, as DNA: TGCGCCAGCAGCCAAGGGAGGGATTCACCCCTCCACTTT. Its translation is CASSQGRDSPLHF.

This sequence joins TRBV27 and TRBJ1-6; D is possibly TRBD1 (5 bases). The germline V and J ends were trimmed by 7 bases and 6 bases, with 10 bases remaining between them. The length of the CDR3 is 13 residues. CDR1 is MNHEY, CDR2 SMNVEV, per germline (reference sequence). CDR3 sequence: CASTGLSNSPLHF. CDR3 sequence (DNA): TGTGCCAGCACAGGGTTAAGTAATTCACCCCTCCACTTT.

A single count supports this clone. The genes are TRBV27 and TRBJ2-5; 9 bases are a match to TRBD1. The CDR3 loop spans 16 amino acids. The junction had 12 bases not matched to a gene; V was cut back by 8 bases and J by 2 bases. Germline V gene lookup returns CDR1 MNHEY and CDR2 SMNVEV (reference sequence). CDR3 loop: CASGSLYRGRQETQYF. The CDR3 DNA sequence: TGTGCCAGCGGATCATTATACAGGGGGCGGCAAGAGACCCAGTACTTC.

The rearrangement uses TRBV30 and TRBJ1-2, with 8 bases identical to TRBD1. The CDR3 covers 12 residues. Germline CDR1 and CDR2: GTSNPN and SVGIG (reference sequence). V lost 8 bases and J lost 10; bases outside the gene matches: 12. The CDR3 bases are TGTGCCCTCGGACAGGGAGCATTTGACTACACCTTC. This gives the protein CALGQGAFDYTF.

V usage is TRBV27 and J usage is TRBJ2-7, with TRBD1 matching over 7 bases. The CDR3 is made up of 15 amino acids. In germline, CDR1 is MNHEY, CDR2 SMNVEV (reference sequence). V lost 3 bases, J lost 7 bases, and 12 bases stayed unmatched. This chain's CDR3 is CASSFLTGSRSEQYF. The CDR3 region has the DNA TGTGCCAGCAGTTTCCTGACAGGGAGTCGGAGTGAGCAGTACTTC.

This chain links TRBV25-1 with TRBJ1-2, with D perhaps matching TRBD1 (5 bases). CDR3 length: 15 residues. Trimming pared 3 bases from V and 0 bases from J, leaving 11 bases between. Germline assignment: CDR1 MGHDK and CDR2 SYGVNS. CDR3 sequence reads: CASSDEKTANYGYTF. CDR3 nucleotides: TGTGCCAGCAGTGATGAAAAGACAGCTAACTATGGCTACACCTTC.

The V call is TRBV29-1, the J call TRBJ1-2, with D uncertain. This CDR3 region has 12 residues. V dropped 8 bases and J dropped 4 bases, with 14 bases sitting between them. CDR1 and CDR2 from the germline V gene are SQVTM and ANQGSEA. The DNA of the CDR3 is TGCAGCATTTTGTTATCTGGCTATGGCTACACCTTC. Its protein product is CSILLSGYGYTF. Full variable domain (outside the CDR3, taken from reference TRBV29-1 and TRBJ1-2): SAVISQKPSRDICQRGTSLTIQCQVDSQVTMMFWYRQQPGQSLTLIATANQGSEATYESGFVIDKFPISRPNLTFSTLTVSNMSPEDSSIYLCSILLSGYGYTFGSGTRLTVV.

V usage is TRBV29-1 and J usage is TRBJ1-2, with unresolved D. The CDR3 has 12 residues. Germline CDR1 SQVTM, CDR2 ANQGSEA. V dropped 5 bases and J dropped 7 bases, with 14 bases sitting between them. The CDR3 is CSVFGQAPGYTF. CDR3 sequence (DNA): TGCAGCGTTTTTGGGCAGGCTCCTGGCTACACCTTC. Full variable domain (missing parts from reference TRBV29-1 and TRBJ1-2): SAVISQKPSRDICQRGTSLTIQCQVDSQVTMMFWYRQQPGQSLTLIATANQGSEATYESGFVIDKFPISRPNLTFSTLTVSNMSPEDSSIYLCSVFGQAPGYTFGSGTRLTVV.

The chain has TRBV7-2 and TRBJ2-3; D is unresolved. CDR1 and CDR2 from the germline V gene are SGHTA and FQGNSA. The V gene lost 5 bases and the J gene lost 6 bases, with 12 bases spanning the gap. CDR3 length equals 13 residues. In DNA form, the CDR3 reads TGTGCCAGCAGCCCCGCCATCGCGGATACGCAGTATTTT. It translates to CASSPAIADTQYF.

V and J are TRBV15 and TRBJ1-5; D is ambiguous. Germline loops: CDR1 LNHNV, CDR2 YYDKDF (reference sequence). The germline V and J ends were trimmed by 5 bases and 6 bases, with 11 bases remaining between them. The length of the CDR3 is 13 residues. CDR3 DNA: TGTGCCACCAGCGGAGTGGGGAGTCAGCCCCAGCATTTT. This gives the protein CATSGVGSQPQHF.

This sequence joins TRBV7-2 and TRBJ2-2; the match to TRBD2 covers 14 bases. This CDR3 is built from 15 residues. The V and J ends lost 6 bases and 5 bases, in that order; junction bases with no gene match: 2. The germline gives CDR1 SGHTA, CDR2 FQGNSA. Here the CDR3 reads CASSRTSGGTGELFF. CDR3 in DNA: TGTGCCAGCAGTCGGACTAGCGGGGGGACCGGGGAGCTGTTTTTT.